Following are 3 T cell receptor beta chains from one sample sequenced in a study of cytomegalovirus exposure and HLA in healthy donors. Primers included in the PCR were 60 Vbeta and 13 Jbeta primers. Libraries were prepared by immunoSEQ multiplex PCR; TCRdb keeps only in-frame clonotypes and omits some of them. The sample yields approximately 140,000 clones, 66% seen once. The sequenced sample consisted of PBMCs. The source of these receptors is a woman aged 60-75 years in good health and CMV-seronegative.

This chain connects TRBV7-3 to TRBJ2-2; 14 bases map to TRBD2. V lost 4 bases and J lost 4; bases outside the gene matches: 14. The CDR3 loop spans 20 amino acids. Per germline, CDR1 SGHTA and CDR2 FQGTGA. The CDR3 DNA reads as TGTGCCAGCAGCTCCCGGGCCGGGACTAGCGGGGGCTGGGTCACCGGGGAGCTGTTTTTT. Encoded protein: CASSSRAGTSGGWVTGELFF.

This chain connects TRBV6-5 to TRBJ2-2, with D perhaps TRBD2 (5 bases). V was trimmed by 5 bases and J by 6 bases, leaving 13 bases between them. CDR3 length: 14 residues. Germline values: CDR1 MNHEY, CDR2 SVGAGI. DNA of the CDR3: TGTGCCAGCAGTGAAAGGCTAGCTGCCGGGGAGCTGTTTTTT. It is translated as CASSERLAAGELFF.

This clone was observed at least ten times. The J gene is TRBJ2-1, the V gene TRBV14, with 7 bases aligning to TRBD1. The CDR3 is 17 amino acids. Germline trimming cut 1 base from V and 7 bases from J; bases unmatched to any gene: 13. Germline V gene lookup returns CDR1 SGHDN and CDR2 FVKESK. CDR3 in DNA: TGTGCCAGCAGCCAAGGCCTTGGGACAGTCTCGAAGAATGAGCAGTTCTTC. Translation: CASSQGLGTVSKNEQFF.